This TCR beta chain was observed in a study of cytotoxic CD8 clonotypes in ibrutinib-treated CLL. Study-level points and caveats: The public clonotypes identified were infrequent and showed contraction or stability on treatment.

This CDR3 region has 14 residues. Trimming left V 7 bases short and J 0 bases short, with 13 bases between. CDR1 is SGHTA and CDR2 is FQGTGA in the germline V gene. Clones were read by immunoSEQ multiplex PCR, and TCRdb kept only the in-frame ones, dropping some. The sample carries approximately 190,000 clones, just over 70% recorded once. About this clone: Its antigen is not known.

The specimen was PBMCs, collected after 12 months of ibrutinib treatment. This rearrangement joins TRBV7-3 to TRBJ2-7, with D unclear. The sequence was collected from a human donor with chronic lymphocytic leukemia. CDR3 nucleotide sequence: TGTGCCAGCAAGATAGGGAAGAGCTCCTACGAGCAGTACTTC. This codes for CASKIGKSSYEQYF.